The T cell receptor (beta chain) under discussion was sequenced for a study of T cell changes during pregnancy in multiple sclerosis (dated 2019 in TCRdb). Some background on the complete study: In women with multiple sclerosis, the researchers looked at how the T cell repertoire shifted as pregnancy progressed.

About this clone: Its antigen is unknown. No much larger clone is present one base from it, and per-base qualities are unavailable.

The CDR3 spans 17 residues, from the cysteine through the phenylalanine. CDR3 DNA is the only sequence kept; it has 51 bases, read in frame from the first base. CDR1 and CDR2 are drawn from the germline V gene: SGHAT, FQNNGV. The junction shows trimming of 2 bases on V and 3 bases on J, plus 20 bases between the germline ends. Library prep was done by the immunoSEQ multiplex PCR assay. This immuneACCESS table, as held by TCRdb, lists in-frame sequences with V and J called but not all clones. Of the missing ones, under half trace to an unresolved V gene in checked studies; the others have no known cause. Present in this sample are 50,000 to 75,000 clones, 93% of which were seen just once. Of the sample, roughly 2.6% falls within the top ten clones.

This receptor was obtained from a female donor with multiple sclerosis, enrolled in a pregnancy study. The chain uses TRBV11-2 and TRBJ2-7; the best D guess is TRBD1, with 5 bases matching. This material consisted of CD8+ T cells from peripheral blood mononuclear cells, taken in the third trimester of pregnancy. The DNA reads TGTGCCAGCAGCTTAACCGCAGGGCGAACAGGTGACTACGAGCAGTACTTC. It translates to CASSLTAGRTGDYEQYF. The entire variable domain, with the stretches around the CDR3 drawn from the reference TRBV11-2 and TRBJ2-7 proteins, is EAGVAQSPRYKIIEKRQSVAFWCNPISGHATLYWYQQILGQGPKLLIQFQNNGVVDDSQLPKDRFSAERLKGVDSTLKIQPAKLEDSAVYLCASSLTAGRTGDYEQYFGPGTRLTVT.